These 3 T cell receptor beta chains originate from one sample sequenced in a study of blood T cell repertoires in COVID-19. Method: immunoSEQ multiplex PCR; TCRdb's copy keeps in-frame clones and lacks some. Here the sample spans 150,000 to 200,000 clones, 85% to 90% being singletons. Specimen: PBMCs or T cells enriched from blood (not recorded which). Receptor source: a woman in her 50s who had recovered from COVID-19.

The CDR3 nucleotides read TGTGCCAGCAGCTTAAGGAGGGATCACGAAAAACTGTTTTTT. Its protein is CASSLRRDHEKLFF. V usage is TRBV7-2 and J usage is TRBJ1-4; D remains ambiguous. Trimming removed 2 bases at V and 8 bases at J, with 12 bases between. The CDR3 sequence is 14 residues long. Looked up from germline, CDR1 is SGHTA and CDR2 is FQGNSA.

The chain recombines TRBV5-3 with TRBJ1-1; 9 bases line up with TRBD1. TRBV5-3 belongs to the ORF category, with a function that is uncertain. This CDR3 is 15 amino acids long. Trimming at V came to 0 bases and at J to 7 bases, leaving 7 bases not matched to a gene. The CDR3 region is CARSLDRGRGGEAFF. The CDR3, as DNA: TGTGCCAGAAGCTTGGACAGGGGGCGAGGCGGTGAAGCTTTCTTT.

This clone has just one count. The rearrangement joins TRBV20-1 to TRBJ1-5, with 11 bases identical to TRBD1. This CDR3 region has 16 residues. Germline V lookup: CDR1 DFQATT, CDR2 SNEGSKA (reference sequence). Trimming at V came to 3 bases and at J to 4 bases, leaving 8 bases not matched to a gene. The CDR3 reads CSASVPGQGVNQPQHF. The CDR3 nucleotides read TGCAGTGCTAGTGTCCCGGGACAGGGGGTAAATCAGCCCCAGCATTTT.